These T cell receptor beta chains were read from a single sample in a study of blood T cell repertoires in COVID-19. Clones were sequenced by immunoSEQ multiplex PCR, and TCRdb holds only the in-frame ones, with some missing. The profile shows around 130,000 clones, about 87% of them singletons. The sequenced material came from peripheral blood. The receptors were gathered from a woman in her forties or fifties with acute or convalescent COVID-19. Each CDR3 is given with its conserved first and last residue. A D gene is named only where the DNA matches it firmly. The size field is filled for only some rows; it gives once, few, many or a size class.

d_call: NA; clone_size: NA; v_call: TRBV18; j_call: TRBJ1-5; cdr3_nt: TGTGCCAGCTCACCACCCGGGGGGAGCCCAAATCAGCCCCAGCATTTT; cdr3_aa: CASSPPGGSPNQPQHF
d_call: TRBD2; clone_size: NA; v_call: TRBV6-5; j_call: TRBJ2-4; cdr3_nt: TGTGCCAGCAGGATGGCGGGGGACATTCAGTACTTC; cdr3_aa: CASRMAGDIQYF
d_call: TRBD1; clone_size: few; v_call: TRBV30; j_call: TRBJ2-3; cdr3_nt: TGTGCCTGGAGCGCTCAACCGGGTCAGGGGGCATCGTTGGATACGCAGTATTTT; cdr3_aa: CAWSAQPGQGASLDTQYF
d_call: NA; clone_size: NA; v_call: TRBV19; j_call: TRBJ2-3; cdr3_nt: TGTGCCAGTAGTATTCCAGGGACTAGCACAGATACGCAGTATTTT; cdr3_aa: CASSIPGTSTDTQYF
d_call: TRBD2; clone_size: NA; v_call: TRBV9; j_call: TRBJ2-5; cdr3_nt: TGTGCCAGCAGCGTAGGAGCAGGGAGGGGAGAGACCCAGTACTTC; cdr3_aa: CASSVGAGRGETQYF
d_call: TRBD1; clone_size: NA; v_call: TRBV7-9; j_call: TRBJ2-1; cdr3_nt: TGTGCCAGCAGCACGGGACAGGGGTCCTACAATGAGCAGTTCTTC; cdr3_aa: CASSTGQGSYNEQFF
d_call: NA; clone_size: NA; v_call: TRBV5-1; j_call: TRBJ2-3; cdr3_nt: TGCGCCAGCAGCTTGGTTCCGGCAGGGGGCACAGATACGCAGTATTTT; cdr3_aa: CASSLVPAGGTDTQYF
d_call: NA; clone_size: once; v_call: TRBV4-3; j_call: TRBJ1-2; cdr3_nt: TGCGCCAGCAGCCCCGACATGAGAACGAACTATGGCTACACCTTC; cdr3_aa: CASSPDMRTNYGYTF
d_call: NA; clone_size: NA; v_call: TRBV18; j_call: TRBJ1-2; cdr3_nt: TGTGCCAGCTCACCACAGGACACCTTTTATGGCTACACCTTC; cdr3_aa: CASSPQDTFYGYTF
d_call: NA; clone_size: NA; v_call: TRBV24-1; j_call: TRBJ2-6; cdr3_nt: TGTGCCACCAGTGATTTACACCCCTCTGGGGCCAACGTCCTGACTTTC; cdr3_aa: CATSDLHPSGANVLTF
d_call: TRBD1; clone_size: medium-sized; v_call: TRBV7-9; j_call: TRBJ2-5; cdr3_nt: TGTGCCAGCAGCTCGGGACAGGGCTGGGAGACCCAGTACTTC; cdr3_aa: CASSSGQGWETQYF
d_call: NA; clone_size: NA; v_call: TRBV7-2; j_call: TRBJ2-1; cdr3_nt: TGTGCCAGCAGCTTAGACGGAGCCCTCTACAATGAGCAGTTCTTC; cdr3_aa: CASSLDGALYNEQFF
d_call: NA; clone_size: NA; v_call: TRBV5-1; j_call: TRBJ1-1; cdr3_nt: TGCGCCAGCAGCAGAGGGGGTTACACTGAAGCTTTCTTT; cdr3_aa: CASSRGGYTEAFF
d_call: NA; clone_size: NA; v_call: TRBV5-6; j_call: TRBJ1-1; cdr3_nt: TGTGCCAGCAGCTTATGGGGAGGAAGCACTGAAGCTTTCTTT; cdr3_aa: CASSLWGGSTEAFF
d_call: TRBD1; clone_size: NA; v_call: TRBV11-3; j_call: TRBJ2-2; cdr3_nt: TGTGCCAGCAGGAGGGCAGGGGGGAACACCGGGGAGCTGTTTTTT; cdr3_aa: CASRRAGGNTGELFF